This T cell receptor (beta chain) originates from a study of shared clonotypes between healthy human individuals. Investigators spread the genomic DNA of each subset evenly over several immunoSEQ plates. Sequencing of unsorted PBMC DNA was carried out using ten immunoSEQ deep assay plates. Produced via immunoSEQ multiplex PCR; TCRdb's table is partial and in-frame only. The sample contains about 470,000 clones, about 76% of which appear only once. Germline CDR1 reads MDHEN; CDR2 reads SYDVKM. This CDR3 has 15 amino acids. The V segment lost 6 bases and the J segment 3 bases; nucleotides outside the gene matches: 7. Study donors comprised healthy, HIV-negative adults devoid of recent acute infection or vaccination. The donor cohort consisted entirely of Caucasian adults residing in Nashville, Tennessee. Comments on this clone: Additional DNA sequences in this sample encode the identical CDR3.

The sequence was collected from a woman aged 40 to 50 in good health. Some clones in this sample may be carry-over from other donors' samples. The chain links TRBV28 to TRBJ2-4; 8 nucleotides match TRBD2. Sample: PBMCs. The CDR3 nucleotides read TGTGCCAGCAGCAGTAGCGGGACGGGCAAAAACATTCAGTACTTC. Translated: CASSSSGTGKNIQYF.